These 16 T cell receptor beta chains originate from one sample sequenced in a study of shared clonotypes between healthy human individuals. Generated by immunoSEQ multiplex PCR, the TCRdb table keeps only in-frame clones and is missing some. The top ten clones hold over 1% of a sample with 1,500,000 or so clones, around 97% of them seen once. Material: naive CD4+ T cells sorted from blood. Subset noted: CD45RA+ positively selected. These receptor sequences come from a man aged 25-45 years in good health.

The CDR3 protein is CASSFRGQGGNEKLFF. In DNA, the CDR3 is TGTGCCAGCAGTTTTAGGGGACAGGGAGGCAACGAAAAACTGTTTTTT. The chain links TRBV28 to TRBJ1-4; 9 bases map to TRBD1. The V gene end was trimmed by 3 bases and the J gene end by 8 bases; junction bases not matched to a gene: 10. This CDR3 is built from 16 residues. Looked up from germline, CDR1 is MDHEN and CDR2 is SYDVKM.

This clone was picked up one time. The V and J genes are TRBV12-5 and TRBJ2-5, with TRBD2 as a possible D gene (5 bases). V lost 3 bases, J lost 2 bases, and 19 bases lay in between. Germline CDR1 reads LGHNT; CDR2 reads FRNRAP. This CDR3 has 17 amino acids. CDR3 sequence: CASGFPPSRRRQETQYF. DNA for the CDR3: TGTGCTAGTGGTTTTCCTCCTTCTAGGCGGAGGCAAGAGACCCAGTACTTC.

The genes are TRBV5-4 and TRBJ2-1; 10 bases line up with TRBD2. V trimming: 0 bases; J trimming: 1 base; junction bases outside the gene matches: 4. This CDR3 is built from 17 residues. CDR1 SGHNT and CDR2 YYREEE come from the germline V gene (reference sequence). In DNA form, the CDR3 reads TGTGCCAGCAGCTTGGGGTTAGCGGGAGGATCCTACAATGAGCAGTTCTTC. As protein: CASSLGLAGGSYNEQFF.

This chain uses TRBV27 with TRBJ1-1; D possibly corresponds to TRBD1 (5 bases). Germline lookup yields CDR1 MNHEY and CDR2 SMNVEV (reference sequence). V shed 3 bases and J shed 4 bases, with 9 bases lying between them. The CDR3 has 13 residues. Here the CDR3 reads CASSFGGGTEAFF. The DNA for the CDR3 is TGTGCCAGCAGTTTTGGGGGGGGCACTGAAGCTTTCTTT.

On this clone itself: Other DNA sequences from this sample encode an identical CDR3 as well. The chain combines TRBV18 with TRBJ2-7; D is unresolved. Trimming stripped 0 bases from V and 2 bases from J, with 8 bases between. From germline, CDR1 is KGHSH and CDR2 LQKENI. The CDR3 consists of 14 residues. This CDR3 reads CASSPPGRPYEQYF. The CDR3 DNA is TGTGCCAGCTCACCACCGGGTCGGCCCTACGAGCAGTACTTC. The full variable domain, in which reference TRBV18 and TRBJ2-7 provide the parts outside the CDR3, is NAGVMQNPRHLVRRRGQEARLRCSPMKGHSHVYWYRQLPEEGLKFMVYLQKENIIDESGMPKERFSAEFPKEGPSILRIQQVVRGDSAAYFCASSPPGRPYEQYFGPGTRLTVT.

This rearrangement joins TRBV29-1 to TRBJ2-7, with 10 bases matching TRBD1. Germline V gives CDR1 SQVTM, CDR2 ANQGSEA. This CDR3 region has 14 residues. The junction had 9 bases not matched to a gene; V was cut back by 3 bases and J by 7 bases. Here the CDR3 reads CSVENPGTGDEQYF. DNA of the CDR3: TGCAGCGTTGAGAACCCCGGGACAGGGGATGAGCAGTACTTC.

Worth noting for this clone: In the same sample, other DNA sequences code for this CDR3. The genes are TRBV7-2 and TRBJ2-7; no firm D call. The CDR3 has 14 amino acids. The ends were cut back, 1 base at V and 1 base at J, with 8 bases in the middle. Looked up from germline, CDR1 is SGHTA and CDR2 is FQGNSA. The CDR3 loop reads CASSLVPGSYEQYF. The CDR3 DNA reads TGTGCCAGCAGCTTAGTTCCAGGATCCTACGAGCAGTACTTC.

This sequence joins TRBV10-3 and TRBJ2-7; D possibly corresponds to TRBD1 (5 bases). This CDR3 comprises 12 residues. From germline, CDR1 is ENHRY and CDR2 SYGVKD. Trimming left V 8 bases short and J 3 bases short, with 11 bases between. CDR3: CAIAGDSYEQYF. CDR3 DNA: TGTGCCATCGCCGGAGACAGCTACGAGCAGTACTTC.

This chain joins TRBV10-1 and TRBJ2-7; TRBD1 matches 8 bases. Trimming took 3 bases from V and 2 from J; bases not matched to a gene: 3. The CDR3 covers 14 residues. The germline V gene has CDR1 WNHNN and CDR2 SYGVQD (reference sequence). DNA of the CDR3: TGCGCCAGCAGTGAAGGGACAGGCGCCTACGAGCAGTACTTC. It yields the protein CASSEGTGAYEQYF.

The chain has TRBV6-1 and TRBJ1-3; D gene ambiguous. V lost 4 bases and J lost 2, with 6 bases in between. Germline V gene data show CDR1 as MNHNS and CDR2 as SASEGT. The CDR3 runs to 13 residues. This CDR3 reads CASSAGAGNTIYF. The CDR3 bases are TGTGCCAGCAGTGCCGGGGCTGGAAACACCATATATTTT.

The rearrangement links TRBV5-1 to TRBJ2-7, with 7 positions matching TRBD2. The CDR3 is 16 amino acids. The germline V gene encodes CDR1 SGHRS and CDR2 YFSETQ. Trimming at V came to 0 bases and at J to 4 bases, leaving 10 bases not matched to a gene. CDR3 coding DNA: TGCGCCAGCAGCTTGGGGCTCAGCGGGAACAGTTACGAGCAGTACTTC. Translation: CASSLGLSGNSYEQYF.

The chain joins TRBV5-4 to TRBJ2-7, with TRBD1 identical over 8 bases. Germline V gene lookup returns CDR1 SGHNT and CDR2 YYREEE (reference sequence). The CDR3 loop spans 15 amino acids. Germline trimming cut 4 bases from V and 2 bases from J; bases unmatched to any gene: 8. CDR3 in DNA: TGTGCCAGCAGCCCGGACAGGGTGGGTCCCTACGAGCAGTACTTC. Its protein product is CASSPDRVGPYEQYF.

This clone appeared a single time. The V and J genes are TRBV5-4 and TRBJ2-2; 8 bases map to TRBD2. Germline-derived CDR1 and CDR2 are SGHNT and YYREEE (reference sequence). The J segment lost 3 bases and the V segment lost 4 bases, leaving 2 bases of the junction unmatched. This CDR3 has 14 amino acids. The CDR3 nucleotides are TGTGCCAGCAGCCCGGGGGGGGACACCGGGGAGCTGTTTTTT. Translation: CASSPGGDTGELFF. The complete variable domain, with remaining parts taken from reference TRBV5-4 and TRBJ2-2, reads ETGVTQSPTHLIKTRGQQVTLRCSSQSGHNTVSWYQQALGQGPQFIFQYYREEENGRGNFPPRFSGLQFPNYSSELNVNALELDDSALYLCASSPGGDTGELFFGEGSRLTVL.

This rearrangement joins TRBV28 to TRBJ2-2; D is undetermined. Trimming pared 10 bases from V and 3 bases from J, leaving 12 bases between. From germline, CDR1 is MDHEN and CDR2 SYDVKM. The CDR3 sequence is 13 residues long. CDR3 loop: CATLRLDTGELFF. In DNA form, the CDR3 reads TGTGCCACCCTTCGATTAGACACCGGGGAGCTGTTTTTT. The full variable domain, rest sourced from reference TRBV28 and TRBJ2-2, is DVKVTQSSRYLVKRTGEKVFLECVQDMDHENMFWYRQDPGLGLRLIYFSYDVKMKEKGDIPEGYSVSREKKERFSLILESASTNQTSMYLCATLRLDTGELFFGEGSRLTVL.

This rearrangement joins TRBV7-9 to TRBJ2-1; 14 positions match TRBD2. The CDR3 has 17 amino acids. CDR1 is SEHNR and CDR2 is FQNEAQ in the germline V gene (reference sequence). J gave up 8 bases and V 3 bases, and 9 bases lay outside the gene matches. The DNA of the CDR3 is TGTGCCAGCAGCTTCGGGACTAGCGGGAGTCAGTCCGATGAGCAGTTCTTC. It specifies CASSFGTSGSQSDEQFF.

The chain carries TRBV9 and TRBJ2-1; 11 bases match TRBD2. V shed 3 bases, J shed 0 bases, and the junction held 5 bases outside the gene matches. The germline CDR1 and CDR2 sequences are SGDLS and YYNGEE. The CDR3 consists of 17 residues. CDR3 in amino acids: CASSARGLADSYNEQFF. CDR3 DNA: TGTGCCAGCAGCGCAAGGGGACTAGCGGACTCCTACAATGAGCAGTTCTTC.